This T cell receptor (beta chain) was documented in a study of blood T cell repertoires in COVID-19. Whole-study context: Samples came from the United States, Italy and Spain, spanning acute and convalescent COVID-19.

This CDR3 contains 15 residues. Germline assignment: CDR1 LGHNA and CDR2 YSLEER. Trimming pared 3 bases from V and 0 bases from J, leaving 11 bases between. Generated by immunoSEQ multiplex PCR, the TCRdb table keeps only in-frame clones and is missing some. In the table there are 200,000 to 250,000 clones, nearly 90% of which are singletons. The V and J genes are TRBV4-3 and TRBJ1-1; the D is unclear. The sequence was collected from a man between 18 and 35 years old with active or convalescent COVID-19. Sequenced: peripheral blood. This chain's CDR3 is CASSQRRVMNTEAFF. CDR3 DNA sequence: TGCGCCAGCAGCCAGAGGAGGGTTATGAACACTGAAGCTTTCTTT.